This T cell receptor (beta chain) originates from a study of beta chain features in type 1 diabetes listed by TCRdb under 2018. In the study overall: Mean age, gender distribution, total cell number and subset yield did not differ between patients and healthy donors. A total of roughly 99 million sorted cells were examined across all samples, and the number of cells per subset was strongly correlated with RNA yield. The study compared TCRB repertoires of sorted circulating CD4+ T cell subsets between recently diagnosed type 1 diabetes patients and matched healthy donors. Regulatory and stem cell-like memory subsets were obtained from only 8 patients and roughly 8 healthy donors, while naive and central memory subsets were obtained from all 30 or so donors. The paper as a whole reports these results and caveats: At VDJ recombination sites, patients with type 1 diabetes made fewer insertions and deleted more nucleotides, a pattern implying thymic rearrangement abnormalities. HLA sub-analyses involved small numbers of individuals, so any influence of HLA type on TCRB rearrangement remained unresolved. Naive, central memory and regulatory TCRB repertoires appeared to be more alike among patients than among healthy donors. Sequencing cDNA rather than genomic DNA could over-represent highly expressing activated cells, although activation and CD3 levels did not differ between groups. In all four CD4+ subsets, TCRB CDR3 length was moderately but significantly shorter in type 1 diabetes patients. Shorter templates might have been favored by PCR, but patient and control samples were amplified and corrected together, so both groups would have been affected equally by any skew.

V lost 4 bases and J lost 7 bases, and the count of bases not matched to a germline gene is 7. CDR1 and CDR2 were assigned from the germline V gene as SGHTA and FQGTGA. Taken from cysteine to phenylalanine, the CDR3 has 15 residues. The kept DNA is CDR3 alone, 45 bases in frame from the first base. Each donor gave one peripheral blood draw, roughly 120 mL on average, collected into heparinised tubes. Using a panel that included CD45RO, CCR7, CD25, CD127, CD95 and CD27, naive, central memory, regulatory and stem cell-like memory CD4+ T cells were sorted on a BD FACSAria II. All sorted populations exceeded 95% purity. PBMCs were isolated immediately by Lymphoprep density gradient centrifugation and stained directly without culture. So that batch effects would be minimized, each experiment stained and sorted samples in pairs, pairing one healthy donor with one patient. All of the isolated RNA was reverse transcribed with the High Capacity cDNA Reverse Transcription Kit, so expressed TCRB transcripts were sequenced. Naive, central memory and regulatory T cell samples underwent deep immunoSEQ sequencing, averaging about 3.5 million total reads per sample. After sorted cells were lysed in RLT buffer, RNA was extracted with DNase-treated RNeasy Micro or Mini kits, with the choice depending on cell number. Each cell subset was processed separately to prevent cross-contamination, with patient and healthy donor samples processed together. Using the immunoSEQ multiplex PCR, TCRB sequences were amplified from cDNA into 87-bp fragments spanning the CDR3 region. The amplicons were sequenced using the Illumina HiSeq platform. As for how the authors treated the data: PCR bias was corrected computationally using synthetic template baselines, and reads within Hamming distance 2 were collapsed, with unmergeable singletons discarded. Reads were aligned against IMGT to assign V, D and J genes, CDR3 length and insertions or deletions at six rearrangement sites. Within each subset, clonotype counts were normalized to the number of sorted cells before true diversity and Gini coefficients were calculated with the tcR R package. The overlap coefficient, calculated on TCRB nucleotide sequences, was used to quantify repertoire sharing. Sourced from immuneACCESS, this table was stored by TCRdb with only in-frame sequences that have V and J called. A share of the clones is absent; for the studies checked, an unresolved V gene accounts for under half, and the remainder has no known explanation. Clone size and the V and J calls come from that table; the DNA yielded D and trimming. The sample table records more than 100,000 clones; 9% of these occur just once. The ten largest clonotypes hold roughly 0.75% of the sample.

As to this clone: The specificity of this receptor is unknown. Base qualities were left out, and no much larger clone turns up one base away.

The receptor comes from a man aged 25 to 40 with type 1 diabetes. The sample comprised central memory CD4+ T cells from blood. The chain employs TRBV7-3 and TRBJ1-6; 7 bases in the junction line up with TRBD1. CDR3 sequence: CASSYTGTANSPLHF. DNA sequence: TGTGCCAGCAGCTACACCGGGACAGCCAATTCACCCCTCCACTTT.